Listed here are 6 T cell receptor beta chains from one sample, sequenced in a study of T cells in Graves' hyperthyroidism and ophthalmopathy. The TCR beta CDR3 regions underwent amplification using RNA transcripts as the source. Primed by the HTBI set, a first-round RT-PCR was run on the TCR CDR3. Each CDR3 protein is one row after TCRdb ran MiXCR on the multiplex PCR reads. The data contain about 580,000 distinct CDR3 sequences, over 11% of them singletons. Sequenced input: blood. Receptors were obtained from a woman between 25 and 40 years old with Graves' hyperthyroidism that later progressed to Graves' ophthalmopathy.

In this sample, this clonotype turned up many times. The chain joins TRBV11-3 to TRBJ2-5; 9 positions agree with TRBD2. This CDR3 has 18 residues. CDR1 and CDR2 from the germline V gene are SGHNT and YENEEA. Trimming cost V 0 bases and J 4 bases; bases outside gene matches: 12. The CDR3 DNA reads TGTGCCAGCAGCTTAGACCCAGCGGGAGGTTTTGTTGGAGAGACCCAGTACTTC. The encoded protein is CASSLDPAGGFVGETQYF.

This clonotype was seen only a few times. The J gene is TRBJ2-4, the V gene TRBV27; D tentatively reads TRBD1 or TRBD2 (6 bases each). V lost 9 bases to trimming and J lost 0 bases, with 27 bases between them. Germline V gene sequence: CDR1 MNHEY, CDR2 SMNVEV (reference sequence). The CDR3 extends over 19 amino acids. The CDR3 region has the DNA TGTGCCAGTAAGAGCGTCGGGGGCACCCCAGGACTAGCCAAAAACATTCAGTACTTC. Residues: CASKSVGGTPGLAKNIQYF.

This clonotype occurred a few times. The chain combines TRBV6-2 or TRBV6-3 with TRBJ2-7, with 10 bases matching TRBD2. Germline V gene data show CDR1 as MNHEY and CDR2 as SVGEGT. There are 15 residues in the CDR3. V lost 2 bases and J lost 2; bases outside the gene matches: 3. CDR3 in DNA: TGTGCCAGCAGTTACCGACTAGCGGGCCCCTACGAGCAGTACTTC. Translated: CASSYRLAGPYEQYF.

At least ten counts were recorded for this clonotype. CDR3 in DNA: TGCAGTGCTAGCCCAGGGGCGGGTGGCTACACCTTC. It codes for CSASPGAGGYTF. The chain uses TRBV20-1 and TRBJ1-2, with D maybe TRBD1 (6 bases). The ends were cut back, 3 bases at V and 7 bases at J, with 12 bases in the middle. Germline V gives CDR1 DFQATT, CDR2 SNEGSKA (reference sequence). This CDR3 region has 12 residues.

This clonotype was seen ten or more times. The chain uses TRBV7-3 and TRBJ2-2; maybe TRBD2 (5 bases). CDR3 length: 16 amino acids. The germline CDR1 and CDR2 sequences are SGHTA and FQGTGA. V was trimmed by 2 bases and J by 1 base, leaving 11 bases between them. The CDR3 sequence: CASSLEGTVNTGELFF. The CDR3 coding sequence is TGTGCCAGCAGCTTAGAGGGAACAGTGAACACCGGGGAGCTGTTTTTT.

This clonotype was detected only once. At one of its ends the junction is not consistent with the germline gene, which may arise from a read error. The chain joins TRBV30 to TRBJ1-1; D uncertain. CDR3 size: 12 residues. Germline CDR1 GTSNPN, CDR2 SVGIG (reference sequence). CDR3 DNA sequence: TGTTCCTGGGCACGGAGGAACACTGAAGCTTTCTTT. Translation: CSWARRNTEAFF.